Included here is one T cell receptor beta chain sequence, with context. Its matching antigen is unknown. Only in-frame clones appear in the TCRdb table, and some are missing; sequencing was by immunoSEQ multiplex PCR. This table has around 15,000 clones, around three fifths appearing once. The V gene lost 5 bases and the J gene lost 7 bases, with 20 bases spanning the gap. Germline CDR1 and CDR2: LNHDA and SQIVND (reference sequence). This CDR3 is built from 16 residues. This sample was taken from a study of graft-versus-host responses after intestinal transplantation. Background on the study: Transplant recipients had multivisceral, liver-intestinal, or isolated intestinal grafts.

Study-wide points: Patients with graft-donor T cell macrochimerism had high graft-versus-host to host-versus-graft clonal ratios in allografts.

Graft specimens yielded both intraepithelial and lamina propria lymphocytes. V and J are TRBV19 and TRBJ2-2; D perhaps matches TRBD2 (6 bases). This TCR was sampled from a human patient who received an intestinal transplant, so some T cells may come from the graft donor. Sequencing used ileum tissue, obtained 524 days after transplant. In nucleotides, the CDR3 is TGTGCCAGTAGTGGGGGGATGGGGAATATCGGCGGGGAGCTGTTTTTT. It specifies CASSGGMGNIGGELFF.